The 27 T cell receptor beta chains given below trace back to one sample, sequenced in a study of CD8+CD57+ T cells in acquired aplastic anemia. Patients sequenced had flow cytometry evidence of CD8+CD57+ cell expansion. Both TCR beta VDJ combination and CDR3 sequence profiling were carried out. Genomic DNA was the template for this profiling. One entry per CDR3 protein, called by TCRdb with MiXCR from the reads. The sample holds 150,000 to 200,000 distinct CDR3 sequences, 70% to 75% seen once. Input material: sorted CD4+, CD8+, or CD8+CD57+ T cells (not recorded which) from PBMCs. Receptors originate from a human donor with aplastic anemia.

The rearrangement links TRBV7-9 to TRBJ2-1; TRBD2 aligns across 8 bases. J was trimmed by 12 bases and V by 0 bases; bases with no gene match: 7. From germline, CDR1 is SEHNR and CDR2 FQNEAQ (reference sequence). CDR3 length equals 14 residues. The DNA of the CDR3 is TGTGCCAGCAGCTTAGCTGGGACTAGTTTAGTGCAGTTCTTC. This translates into CASSLAGTSLVQFF. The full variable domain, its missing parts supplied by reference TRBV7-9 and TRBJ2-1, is DTGVSQNPRHKITKRGQNVTFRCDPISEHNRLYWYRQTLGQGPEFLTYFQNEAQLEKSRLLSDRFSAERPKGSFSTLEIQRTEQGDSAMYLCASSLAGTSLVQFFGPGTRLTVL.

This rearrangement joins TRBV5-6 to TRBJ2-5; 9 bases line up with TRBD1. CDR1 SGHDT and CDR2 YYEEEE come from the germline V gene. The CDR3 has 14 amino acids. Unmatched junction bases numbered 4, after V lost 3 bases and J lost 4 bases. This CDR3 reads CASSWDREGETQYF. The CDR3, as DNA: TGTGCCAGCAGCTGGGACAGGGAGGGAGAGACCCAGTACTTC.

The CDR3 spells CASSWTQGGSPLHF. In DNA, the CDR3 is TGTGCCAGCAGTTGGACACAGGGTGGCTCACCCCTCCACTTT. The chain recombines TRBV12-3 or TRBV12-4 with TRBJ1-6, with D tentatively TRBD1 (6 bases). This CDR3 contains 14 residues. Trimming took off 4 bases at V and 10 bases at J, with 14 bases between the two ends.

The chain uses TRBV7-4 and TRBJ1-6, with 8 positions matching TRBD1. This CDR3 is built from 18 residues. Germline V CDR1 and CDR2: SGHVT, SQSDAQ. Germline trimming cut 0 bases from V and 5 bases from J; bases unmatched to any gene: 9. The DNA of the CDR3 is TGTGCCAGCAGCTTAGCCCGTCAGGGGACAGGAGATAATTCACCCCTCCACTTT. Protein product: CASSLARQGTGDNSPLHF. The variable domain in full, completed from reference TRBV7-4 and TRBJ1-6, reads GAGVSQSPRYKVAKRGRDVALRCDSISGHVTLYWYRQTLGQGSEVLTYSQSDAQRDKSGRPSGRFSAERPERSVSTLKIQRTEQGDSAVYLCASSLARQGTGDNSPLHFGNGTRLTVT.

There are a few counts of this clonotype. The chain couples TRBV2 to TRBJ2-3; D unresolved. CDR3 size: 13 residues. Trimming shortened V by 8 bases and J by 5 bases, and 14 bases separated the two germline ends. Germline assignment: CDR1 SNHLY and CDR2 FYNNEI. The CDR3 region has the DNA TGTGCCAGCGGGCAGAGACGTGGAGATACGCAGTATTTT. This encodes CASGQRRGDTQYF.

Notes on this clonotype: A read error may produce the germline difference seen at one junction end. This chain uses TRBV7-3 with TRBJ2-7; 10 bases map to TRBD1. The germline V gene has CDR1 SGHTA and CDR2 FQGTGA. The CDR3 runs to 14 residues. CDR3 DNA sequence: TGCGCCAGCAGCCAAAGAGACAGGGGGCAAGAGCAGTACTTC. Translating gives CASSQRDRGQEQYF.

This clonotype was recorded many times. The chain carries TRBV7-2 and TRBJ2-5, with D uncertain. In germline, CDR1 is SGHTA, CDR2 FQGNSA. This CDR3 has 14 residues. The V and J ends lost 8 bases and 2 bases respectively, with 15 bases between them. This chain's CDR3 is CASSTRAPQETQYF. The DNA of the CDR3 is TGTGCCAGCTCCACTCGGGCACCTCAAGAGACCCAGTACTTC.

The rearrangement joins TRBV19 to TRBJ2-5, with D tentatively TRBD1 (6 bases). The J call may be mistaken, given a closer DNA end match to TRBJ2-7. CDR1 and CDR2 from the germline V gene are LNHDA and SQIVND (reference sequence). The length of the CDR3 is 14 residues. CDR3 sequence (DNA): TGTGCCAGTAGTATCCGCCAGGGGATCTACGAGCAGTACTTC. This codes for CASSIRQGIYEQYF.

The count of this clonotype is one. The CDR3 DNA reads as TGTGCCAGCAGCCCTTGGCAGGAGGCCTTTGGGATGGGAGGCTACACCTTC. Its translation is CASSPWQEAFGMGGYTF. The chain is built from TRBV14 and TRBJ1-2, with D uncertain. V was pared by 4 bases and J by 8 bases, with 26 bases between. The CDR3 spans 17 residues. Germline assignment: CDR1 SGHDN and CDR2 FVKESK.

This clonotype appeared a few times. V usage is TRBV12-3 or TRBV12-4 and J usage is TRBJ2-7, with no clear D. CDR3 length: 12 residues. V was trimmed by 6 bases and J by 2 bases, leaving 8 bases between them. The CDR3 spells CASSLNTYEQYF. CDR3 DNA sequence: TGTGCCAGCAGCTTGAACACCTACGAGCAGTACTTC.

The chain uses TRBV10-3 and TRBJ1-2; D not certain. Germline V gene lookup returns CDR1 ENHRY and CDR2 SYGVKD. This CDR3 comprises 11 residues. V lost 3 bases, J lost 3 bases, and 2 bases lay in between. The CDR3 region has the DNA TGTGCCATCAGTGACGACTATGGCTACACCTTC. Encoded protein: CAISDDYGYTF.

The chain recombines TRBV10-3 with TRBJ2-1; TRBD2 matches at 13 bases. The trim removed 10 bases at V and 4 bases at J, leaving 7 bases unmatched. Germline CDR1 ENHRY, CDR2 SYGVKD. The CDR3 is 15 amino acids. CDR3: CATSGTSGEYNEQFF. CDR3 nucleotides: TGTGCCACCTCGGGGACTAGCGGGGAATACAATGAGCAGTTCTTC.

CDR3 bases: TGTGCCAGTAAGGAAACAGGGAATTCACCCCTCCACTTT. Translated, it gives CASKETGNSPLHF. This chain joins TRBV19 and TRBJ1-6, with a weak D call TRBD1 (6 bases). Germline V gene data show CDR1 as LNHDA and CDR2 as SQIVND (reference sequence). The CDR3 has 13 amino acids. V was pared by 7 bases and J by 7 bases, with 11 bases between.

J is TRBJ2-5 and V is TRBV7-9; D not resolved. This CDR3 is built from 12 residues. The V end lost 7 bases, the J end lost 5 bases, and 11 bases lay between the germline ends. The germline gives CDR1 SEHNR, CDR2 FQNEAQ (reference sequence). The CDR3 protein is CASTLLAETQYF. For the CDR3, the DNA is TGTGCCAGCACCCTCCTGGCTGAGACCCAGTACTTC.

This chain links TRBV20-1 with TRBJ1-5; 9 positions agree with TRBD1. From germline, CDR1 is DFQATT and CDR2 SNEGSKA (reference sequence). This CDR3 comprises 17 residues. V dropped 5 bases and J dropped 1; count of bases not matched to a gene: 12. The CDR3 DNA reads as TGCAGTGCTCGCCTTTTACAGGGGGCGTGGAGCAATCAGCCCCAGCATTTT. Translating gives CSARLLQGAWSNQPQHF.

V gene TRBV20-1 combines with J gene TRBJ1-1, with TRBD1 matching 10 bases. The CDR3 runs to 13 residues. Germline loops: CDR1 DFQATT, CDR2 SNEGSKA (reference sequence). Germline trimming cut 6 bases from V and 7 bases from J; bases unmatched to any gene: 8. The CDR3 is CSAMTGGGSEAFF. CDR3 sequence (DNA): TGCAGTGCAATGACAGGGGGCGGGAGTGAAGCTTTCTTT.

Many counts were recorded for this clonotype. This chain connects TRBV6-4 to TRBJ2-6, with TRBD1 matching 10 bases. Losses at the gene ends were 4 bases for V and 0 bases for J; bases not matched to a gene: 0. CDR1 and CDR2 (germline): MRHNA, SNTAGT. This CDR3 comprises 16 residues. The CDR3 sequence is CASSGTGGSGANVLTF. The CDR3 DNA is TGTGCCAGCAGTGGGACAGGGGGCTCTGGGGCCAACGTCCTGACTTTC.

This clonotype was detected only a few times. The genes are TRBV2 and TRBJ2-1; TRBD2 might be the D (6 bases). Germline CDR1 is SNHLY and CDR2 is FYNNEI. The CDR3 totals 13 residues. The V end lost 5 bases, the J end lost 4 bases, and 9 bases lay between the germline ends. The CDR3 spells CASSPRGYNEQFF. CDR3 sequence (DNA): TGTGCCAGCAGTCCCCGGGGGTACAATGAGCAGTTCTTC.

The CDR3 sequence: CASSQGLADEQFF. CDR3 DNA sequence: TGCGCCAGCAGCCAAGGACTAGCGGATGAGCAGTTCTTC. V is TRBV4-1 and J is TRBJ2-1; 9 positions match TRBD2. J lost 8 bases, V lost 1 base, and 0 bases had no gene match. Germline V gene lookup returns CDR1 MGHRA and CDR2 YSYEKL. This CDR3 contains 13 residues.

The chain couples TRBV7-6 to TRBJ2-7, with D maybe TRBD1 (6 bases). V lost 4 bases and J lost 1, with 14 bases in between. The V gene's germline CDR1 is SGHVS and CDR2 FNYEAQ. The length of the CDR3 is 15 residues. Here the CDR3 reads CASSSRDTPSYEQYF. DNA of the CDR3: TGTGCCAGCAGCTCCCGGGACACCCCTTCCTACGAGCAGTACTTC.

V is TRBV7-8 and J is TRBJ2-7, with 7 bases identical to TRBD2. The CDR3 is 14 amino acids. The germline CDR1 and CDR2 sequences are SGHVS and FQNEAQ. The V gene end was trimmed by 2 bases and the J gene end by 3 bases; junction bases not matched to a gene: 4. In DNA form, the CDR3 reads TGTGCCAGCAGCTTATTAAGCGGGGTCTACGAGCAGTACTTC. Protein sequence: CASSLLSGVYEQYF.

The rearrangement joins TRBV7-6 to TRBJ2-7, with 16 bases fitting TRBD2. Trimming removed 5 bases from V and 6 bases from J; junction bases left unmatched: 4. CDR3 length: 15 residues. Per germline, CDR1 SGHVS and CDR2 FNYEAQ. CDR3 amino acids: CASSLGLAGGAEQYF. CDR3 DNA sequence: TGTGCCAGCAGCCTGGGACTAGCGGGGGGGGCCGAGCAGTACTTC.

CDR3 loop: CATSRVSGYTGELFF. CDR3 nucleotides: TGTGCCACCAGCAGAGTGTCAGGTTACACCGGGGAGCTGTTTTTT. The genes are TRBV15 and TRBJ2-2, with no clear D. The germline V and J ends were trimmed by 1 base and 3 bases, with 9 bases remaining between them. The germline CDR1 and CDR2 sequences are LNHNV and YYDKDF (reference sequence). This CDR3 spans 15 amino acids.

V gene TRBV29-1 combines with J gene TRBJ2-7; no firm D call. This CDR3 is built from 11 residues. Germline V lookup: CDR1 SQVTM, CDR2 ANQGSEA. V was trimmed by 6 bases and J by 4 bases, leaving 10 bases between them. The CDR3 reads CSVLEIYEQYF. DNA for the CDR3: TGCAGCGTGCTGGAGATTTACGAGCAGTACTTC.

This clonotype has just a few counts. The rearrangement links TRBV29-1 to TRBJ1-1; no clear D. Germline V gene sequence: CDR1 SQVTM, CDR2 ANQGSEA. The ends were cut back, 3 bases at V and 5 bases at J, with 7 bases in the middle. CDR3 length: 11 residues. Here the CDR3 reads CSVEGVTEAFF. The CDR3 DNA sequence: TGCAGCGTTGAGGGTGTGACTGAAGCTTTCTTT.

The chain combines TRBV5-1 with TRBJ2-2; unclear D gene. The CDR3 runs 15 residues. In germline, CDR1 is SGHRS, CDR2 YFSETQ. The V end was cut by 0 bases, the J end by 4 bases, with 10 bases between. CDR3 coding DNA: TGCGCCAGCAGCTTGGGGTCAGCAATCACCGGGGAGCTGTTTTTT. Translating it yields CASSLGSAITGELFF. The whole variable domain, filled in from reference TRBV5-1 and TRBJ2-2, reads KAGVTQTPRYLIKTRGQQVTLSCSPISGHRSVSWYQQTPGQGLQFLFEYFSETQRNKGNFPGRFSGRQFSNSRSEMNVSTLELGDSALYLCASSLGSAITGELFFGEGSRLTVL.

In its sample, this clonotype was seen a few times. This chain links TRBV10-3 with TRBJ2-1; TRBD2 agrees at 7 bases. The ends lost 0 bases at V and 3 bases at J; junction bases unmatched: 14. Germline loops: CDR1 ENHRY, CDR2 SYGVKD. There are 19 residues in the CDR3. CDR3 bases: TGTGCCATCAGTGAGTCGGCCCTGAGGGCGGGACTATTCTACAATGAGCAGTTCTTC. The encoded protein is CAISESALRAGLFYNEQFF.